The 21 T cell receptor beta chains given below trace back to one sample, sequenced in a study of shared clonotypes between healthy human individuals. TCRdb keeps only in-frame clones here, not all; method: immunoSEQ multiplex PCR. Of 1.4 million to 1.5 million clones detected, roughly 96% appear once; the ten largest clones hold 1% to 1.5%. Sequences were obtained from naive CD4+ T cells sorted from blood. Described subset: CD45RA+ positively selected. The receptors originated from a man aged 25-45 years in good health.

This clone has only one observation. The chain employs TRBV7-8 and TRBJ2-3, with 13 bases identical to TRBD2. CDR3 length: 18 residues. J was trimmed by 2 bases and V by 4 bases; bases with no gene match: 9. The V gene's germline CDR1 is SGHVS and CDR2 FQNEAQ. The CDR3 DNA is TGTGCCAGCAGCTCCACCCCCGGGACTAGCGGGAACACAGATACGCAGTATTTT. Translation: CASSSTPGTSGNTDTQYF.

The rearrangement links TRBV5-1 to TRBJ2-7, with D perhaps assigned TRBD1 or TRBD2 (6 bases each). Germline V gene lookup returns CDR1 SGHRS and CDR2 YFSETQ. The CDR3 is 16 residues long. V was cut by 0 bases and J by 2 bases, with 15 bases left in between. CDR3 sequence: CASSLAGRGRAYEQYF. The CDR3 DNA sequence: TGCGCCAGCAGCTTGGCCGGTCGGGGGCGAGCCTACGAGCAGTACTTC.

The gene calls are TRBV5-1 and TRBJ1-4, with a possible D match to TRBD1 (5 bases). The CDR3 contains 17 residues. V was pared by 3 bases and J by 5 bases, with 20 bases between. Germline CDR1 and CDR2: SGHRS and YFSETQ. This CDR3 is CASSWFPLQEINEKLFF. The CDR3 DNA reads TGCGCCAGCAGCTGGTTCCCTCTACAGGAGATAAATGAAAAACTGTTTTTT.

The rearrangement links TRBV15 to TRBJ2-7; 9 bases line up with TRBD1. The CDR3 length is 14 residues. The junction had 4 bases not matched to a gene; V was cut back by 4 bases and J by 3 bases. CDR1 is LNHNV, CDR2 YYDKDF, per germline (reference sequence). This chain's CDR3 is CATSITGGGYEQYF. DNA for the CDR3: TGTGCCACCAGCATAACAGGGGGCGGCTACGAGCAGTACTTC.

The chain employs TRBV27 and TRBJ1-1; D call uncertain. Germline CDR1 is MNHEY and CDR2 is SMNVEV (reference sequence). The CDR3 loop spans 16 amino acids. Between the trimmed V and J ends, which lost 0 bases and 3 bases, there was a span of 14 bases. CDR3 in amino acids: CASSLSIRGIHTEAFF. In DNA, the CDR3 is TGTGCCAGCAGTTTATCGATCCGGGGAATTCACACTGAAGCTTTCTTT.

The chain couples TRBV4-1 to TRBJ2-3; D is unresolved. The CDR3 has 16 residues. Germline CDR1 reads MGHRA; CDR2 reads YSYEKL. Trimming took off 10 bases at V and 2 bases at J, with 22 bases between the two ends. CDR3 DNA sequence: TGCGCCACCAAGCCCGAAGCACAATATAACACAGATACGCAGTATTTT. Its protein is CATKPEAQYNTDTQYF.

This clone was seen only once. In nucleotides, the CDR3 is TGTGCCAGCAGCGAGCGACTAGCGGTGAATGAGCAGTTCTTC. This gives the protein CASSERLAVNEQFF. The chain couples TRBV9 to TRBJ2-1, with 9 bases that match TRBD2. The CDR3 runs to 14 residues. Germline V gene sequence: CDR1 SGDLS, CDR2 YYNGEE. Trimming took 3 bases from V and 7 from J; bases not matched to a gene: 5.

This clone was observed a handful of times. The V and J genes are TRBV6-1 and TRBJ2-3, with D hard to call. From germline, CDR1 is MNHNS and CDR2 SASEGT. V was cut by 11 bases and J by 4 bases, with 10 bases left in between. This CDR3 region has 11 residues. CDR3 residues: CAAAVSDTQYF. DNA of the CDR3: TGTGCCGCCGCGGTCTCAGATACGCAGTATTTT.

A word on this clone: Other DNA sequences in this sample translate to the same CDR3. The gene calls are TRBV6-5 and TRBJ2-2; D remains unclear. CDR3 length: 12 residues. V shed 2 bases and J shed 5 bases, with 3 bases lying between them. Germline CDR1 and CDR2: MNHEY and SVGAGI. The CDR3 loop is CASSYTTGELFF. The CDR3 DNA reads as TGTGCCAGCAGTTACACGACCGGGGAGCTGTTTTTT.

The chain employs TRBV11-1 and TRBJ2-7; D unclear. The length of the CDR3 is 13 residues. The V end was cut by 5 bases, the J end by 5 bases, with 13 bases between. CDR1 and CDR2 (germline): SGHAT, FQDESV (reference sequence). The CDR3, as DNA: TGTGCCAGCAGCCTGGAGACGCCCCACGAGCAGTACTTC. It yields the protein CASSLETPHEQYF.

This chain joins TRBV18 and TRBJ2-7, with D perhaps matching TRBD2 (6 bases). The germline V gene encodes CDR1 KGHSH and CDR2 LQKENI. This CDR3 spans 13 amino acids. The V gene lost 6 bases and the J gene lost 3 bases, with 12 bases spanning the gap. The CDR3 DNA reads TGTGCCAGCTCGAGGGGAGGAATCTACGAGCAGTACTTC. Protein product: CASSRGGIYEQYF.

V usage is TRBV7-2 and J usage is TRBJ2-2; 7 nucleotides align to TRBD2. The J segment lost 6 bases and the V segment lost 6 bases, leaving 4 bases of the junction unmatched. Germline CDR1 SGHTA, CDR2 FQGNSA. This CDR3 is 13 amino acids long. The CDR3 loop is CASRKTSPGELFF. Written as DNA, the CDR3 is TGTGCCAGCAGGAAGACTAGCCCCGGGGAGCTGTTTTTT. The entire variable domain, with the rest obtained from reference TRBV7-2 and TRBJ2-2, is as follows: GAGVSQSPSNKVTEKGKDVELRCDPISGHTALYWYRQSLGQGLEFLIYFQGNSAPDKSGLPSDRFSAERTGGSVSTLTIQRTQQEDSAVYLCASRKTSPGELFFGEGSRLTVL.

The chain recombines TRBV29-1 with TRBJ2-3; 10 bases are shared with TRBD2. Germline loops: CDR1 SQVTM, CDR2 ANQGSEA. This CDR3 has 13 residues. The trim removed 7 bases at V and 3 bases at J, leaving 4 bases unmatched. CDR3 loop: CSGRAGGTDTQYF. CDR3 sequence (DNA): TGCAGCGGCAGAGCGGGAGGGACAGATACGCAGTATTTT.

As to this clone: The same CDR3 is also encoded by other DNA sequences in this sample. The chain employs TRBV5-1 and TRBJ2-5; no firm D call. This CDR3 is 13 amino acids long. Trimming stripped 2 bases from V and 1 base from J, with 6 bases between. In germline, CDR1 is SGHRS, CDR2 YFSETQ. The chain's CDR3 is CASSFSSQETQYF. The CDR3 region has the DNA TGCGCCAGCAGCTTTTCAAGCCAAGAGACCCAGTACTTC.

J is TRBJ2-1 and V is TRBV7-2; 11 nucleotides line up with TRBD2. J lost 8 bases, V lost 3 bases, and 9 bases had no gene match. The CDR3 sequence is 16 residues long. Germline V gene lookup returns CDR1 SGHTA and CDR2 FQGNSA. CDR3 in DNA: TGTGCCAGCAGCTTCGTTAGCGGGAGGGCCGGGGATGAGCAGTTCTTC. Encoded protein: CASSFVSGRAGDEQFF.

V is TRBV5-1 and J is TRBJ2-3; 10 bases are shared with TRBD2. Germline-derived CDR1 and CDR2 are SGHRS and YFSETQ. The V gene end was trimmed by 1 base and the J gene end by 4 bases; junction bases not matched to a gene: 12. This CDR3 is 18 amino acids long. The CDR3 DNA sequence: TGCGCCAGCAGCTTGTGGGGGGTACTAGCGGGAAGTGCAGATACGCAGTATTTT. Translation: CASSLWGVLAGSADTQYF. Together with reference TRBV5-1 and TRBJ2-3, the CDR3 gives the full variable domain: KAGVTQTPRYLIKTRGQQVTLSCSPISGHRSVSWYQQTPGQGLQFLFEYFSETQRNKGNFPGRFSGRQFSNSRSEMNVSTLELGDSALYLCASSLWGVLAGSADTQYFGPGTRLTVL.

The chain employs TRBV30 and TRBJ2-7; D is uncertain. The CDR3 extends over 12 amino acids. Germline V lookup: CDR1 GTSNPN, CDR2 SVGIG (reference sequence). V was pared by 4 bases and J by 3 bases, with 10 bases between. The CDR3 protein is CAWNHDFYEQYF. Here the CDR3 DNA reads TGTGCCTGGAACCACGACTTCTACGAGCAGTACTTC.

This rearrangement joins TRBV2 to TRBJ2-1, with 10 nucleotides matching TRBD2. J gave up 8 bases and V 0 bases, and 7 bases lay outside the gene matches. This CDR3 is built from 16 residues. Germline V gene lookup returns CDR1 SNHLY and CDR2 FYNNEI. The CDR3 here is CASSEAASGSLYEQFF. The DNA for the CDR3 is TGTGCCAGCAGTGAAGCGGCTAGCGGGAGCCTCTATGAGCAGTTCTTC.

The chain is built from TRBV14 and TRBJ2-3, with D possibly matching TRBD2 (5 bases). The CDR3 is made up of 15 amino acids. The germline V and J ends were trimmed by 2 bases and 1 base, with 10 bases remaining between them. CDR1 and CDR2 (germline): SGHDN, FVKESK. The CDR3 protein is CASSQKAGGTDTQYF. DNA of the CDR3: TGTGCCAGCAGCCAAAAGGCCGGGGGCACAGATACGCAGTATTTT.

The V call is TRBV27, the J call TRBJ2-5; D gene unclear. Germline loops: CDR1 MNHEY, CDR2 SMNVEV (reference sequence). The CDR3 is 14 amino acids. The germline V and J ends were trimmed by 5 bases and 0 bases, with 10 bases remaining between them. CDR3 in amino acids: CASSRVRNQETQYF. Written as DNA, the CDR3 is TGTGCCAGCAGTAGGGTACGCAACCAAGAGACCCAGTACTTC.

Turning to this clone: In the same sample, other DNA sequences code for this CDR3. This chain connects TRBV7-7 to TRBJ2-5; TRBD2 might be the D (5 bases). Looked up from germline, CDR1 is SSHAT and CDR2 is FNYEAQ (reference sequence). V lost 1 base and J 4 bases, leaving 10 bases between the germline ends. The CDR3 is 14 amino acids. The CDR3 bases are TGTGCCAGCAGCTTAGGTGGCGGGCGAGAGACCCAGTACTTC. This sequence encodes CASSLGGGRETQYF. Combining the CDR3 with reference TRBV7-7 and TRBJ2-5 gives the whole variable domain GAGVSQSPRYKVTKRGQDVTLRCDPISSHATLYWYQQALGQGPEFLTYFNYEAQPDKSGLPSDRFSAERPEGSISTLTIQRTEQRDSAMYRCASSLGGGRETQYFGPGTRLLVL.